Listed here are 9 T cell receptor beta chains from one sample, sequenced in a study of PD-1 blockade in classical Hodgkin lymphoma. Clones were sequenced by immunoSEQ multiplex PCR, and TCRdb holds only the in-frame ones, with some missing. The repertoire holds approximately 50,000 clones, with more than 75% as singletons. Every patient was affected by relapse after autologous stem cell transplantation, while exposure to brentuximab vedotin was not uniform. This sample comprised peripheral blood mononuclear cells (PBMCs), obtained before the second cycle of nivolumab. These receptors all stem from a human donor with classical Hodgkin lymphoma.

Here the CDR3 reads CASSLVSATNEKLFF. The CDR3 DNA is TGCGCCAGCAGCTTGGTGTCAGCAACTAATGAAAAACTGTTTTTT. V usage is TRBV5-1 and J usage is TRBJ1-4, with D hard to call. V lost 0 bases and J lost 0, with 6 bases in between. CDR1 and CDR2 (germline): SGHRS, YFSETQ. CDR3 size: 15 residues.

The CDR3 loop reads CASSSPSTGSTDTQYF. Written as DNA, the CDR3 is TGCGCCAGCAGCTCTCCTTCGACAGGGAGCACAGATACGCAGTATTTT. The V and J genes are TRBV5-1 and TRBJ2-3; the match to TRBD1 covers 7 bases. This CDR3 is built from 16 residues. After removal of 3 bases from V and 0 bases from J, the junction contained 7 bases not matched to a gene. Germline-derived CDR1 and CDR2 are SGHRS and YFSETQ.

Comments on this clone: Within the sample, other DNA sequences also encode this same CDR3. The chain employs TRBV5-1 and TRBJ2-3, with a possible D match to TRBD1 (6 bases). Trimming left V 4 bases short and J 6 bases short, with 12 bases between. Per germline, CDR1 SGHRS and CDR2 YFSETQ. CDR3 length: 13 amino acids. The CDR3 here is CASSLQGPDTQYF. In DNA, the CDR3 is TGCGCCAGCAGCCTTCAGGGGCCGGATACGCAGTATTTT.

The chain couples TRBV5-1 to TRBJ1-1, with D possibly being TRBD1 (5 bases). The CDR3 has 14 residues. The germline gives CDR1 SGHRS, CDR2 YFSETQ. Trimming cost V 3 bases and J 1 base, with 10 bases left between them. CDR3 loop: CASSSVGGNTEAFF. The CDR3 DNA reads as TGCGCCAGCAGCTCCGTTGGGGGGAACACTGAAGCTTTCTTT.

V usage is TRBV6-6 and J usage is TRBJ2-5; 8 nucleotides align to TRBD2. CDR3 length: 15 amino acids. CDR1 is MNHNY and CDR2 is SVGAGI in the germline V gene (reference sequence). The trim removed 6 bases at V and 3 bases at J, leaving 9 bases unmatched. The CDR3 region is CASRGSGGSEETQYF. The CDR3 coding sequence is TGTGCCAGCAGGGGATCGGGGGGGTCGGAAGAGACCCAGTACTTC.

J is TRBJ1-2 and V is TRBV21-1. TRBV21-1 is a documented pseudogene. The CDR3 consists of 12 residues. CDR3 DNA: TGTGCCAGCAGCCCCGACGGCCATGGCTACACCTTC. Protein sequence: CASSPDGHGYTF.

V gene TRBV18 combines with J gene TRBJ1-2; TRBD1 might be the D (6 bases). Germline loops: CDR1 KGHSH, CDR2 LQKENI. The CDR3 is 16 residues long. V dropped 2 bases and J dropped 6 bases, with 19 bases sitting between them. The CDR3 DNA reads TGTGCCAGCTCACCATCACTTCTCACAGGGAGGGATGGCTACACCTTC. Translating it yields CASSPSLLTGRDGYTF.

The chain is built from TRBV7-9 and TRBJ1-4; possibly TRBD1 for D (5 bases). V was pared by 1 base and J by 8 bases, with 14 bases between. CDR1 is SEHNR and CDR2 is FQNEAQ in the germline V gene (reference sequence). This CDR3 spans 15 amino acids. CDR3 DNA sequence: TGTGCCAGCAGCTTAGTTCGGGGGAAACAAGAAAAACTGTTTTTT. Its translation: CASSLVRGKQEKLFF.

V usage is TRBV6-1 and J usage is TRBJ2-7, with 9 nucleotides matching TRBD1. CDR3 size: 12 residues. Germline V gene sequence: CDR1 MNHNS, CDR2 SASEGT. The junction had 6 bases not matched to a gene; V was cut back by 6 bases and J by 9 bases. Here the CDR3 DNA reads TGTGCCAGCAGCAGGGACAGGGATGTGCAGTACTTC. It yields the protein CASSRDRDVQYF.